These 18 T cell receptor beta chains came from one sample sequenced in a study of CD8 T cells in ankylosing spondylitis. Study conclusions and caveats: Among TCR beta sequences, a motif of under ten highly homologous variants appeared characteristic of ankylosing spondylitis blood.

No antigens are known for them. TCRdb passed the 5' RACE reads through MiXCR, listing each CDR3 protein once. The sample records roughly 300,000 distinct CDR3 sequences, 6.5% to 10% being singletons. The specimen was blood, either unsorted or a sorted T cell fraction (not recorded which). The receptors were gathered from a male donor with ankylosing spondylitis.

This rearrangement joins TRBV20-1 to TRBJ2-7; D gene uncertain. Trimming removed 4 bases from V and 5 bases from J, with 9 bases in between. The CDR3 runs 11 residues. The germline V gene encodes CDR1 DFQATT and CDR2 SNEGSKA (reference sequence). CDR3 sequence reads: CSAILFHEQYF. The CDR3 coding sequence is TGCAGTGCTATCTTATTTCACGAGCAGTACTTC.

This sequence joins TRBV18 and TRBJ2-3; 16 nucleotides match TRBD2. CDR1 KGHSH and CDR2 LQKENI come from the germline V gene. Trimming removed 1 base from V and 8 bases from J; junction bases left unmatched: 6. The CDR3 is 17 amino acids. The CDR3 nucleotides are TGTGCCAGCTCACCACAGGGGACTAGCGGGAGGGCCGTTACGCAGTATTTT. It yields the protein CASSPQGTSGRAVTQYF.

The chain employs TRBV4-1 and TRBJ2-2, with D possibly being TRBD2 (7 bases). V dropped 1 base and J dropped 5 bases, with 11 bases sitting between them. CDR3 length: 15 amino acids. In germline, CDR1 is MGHRA, CDR2 YSYEKL. The CDR3 spells CASSQVGGATGELFF. For the CDR3, the DNA is TGCGCCAGCAGCCAAGTAGGGGGGGCGACCGGGGAGCTGTTTTTT.

The J gene is TRBJ2-2, the V gene TRBV7-2, with D perhaps given as TRBD1 or TRBD2 (5 bases each). V was trimmed by 1 base and J by 1 base, leaving 10 bases between them. Germline V gene lookup returns CDR1 SGHTA and CDR2 FQGNSA. The CDR3 sequence is 16 residues long. The CDR3 bases are TGTGCCAGCAGCTTAGTCGGGACCCGGAACACCGGGGAGCTGTTTTTT. This codes for CASSLVGTRNTGELFF.

This clonotype has only a few counts. The chain has TRBV4-2 and TRBJ2-3; the match to TRBD2 covers 8 bases. The V segment lost 0 bases and the J segment 6 bases; nucleotides outside the gene matches: 11. Germline-derived CDR1 and CDR2 are LGHNA and YNFKEQ. This CDR3 has 17 amino acids. The CDR3 spells CASSQEPAGGPGDTQYF. The CDR3 DNA reads as TGTGCCAGCAGCCAAGAGCCGGCGGGAGGTCCTGGGGATACGCAGTATTTT.

This clonotype was detected a few times. The chain has TRBV11-3 and TRBJ1-1, with D hard to call. The CDR3 runs 11 residues. Trimming left V 5 bases short and J 4 bases short, with 5 bases between. CDR1 is SGHNT and CDR2 is YENEEA in the germline V gene. The CDR3 loop is CASSRTTEAFF. For the CDR3, the DNA is TGTGCCAGCAGCCGAACCACTGAAGCTTTCTTT.

This clonotype was recorded a few times. The chain is built from TRBV9 and TRBJ1-1; 7 nucleotides align to TRBD1. V lost 3 bases and J lost 3; bases outside the gene matches: 5. Per the germline V gene, CDR1 is SGDLS and CDR2 is YYNGEE. This CDR3 comprises 14 residues. CDR3 sequence (DNA): TGTGCCAGCAGCGCCAGCAGGGGGGACACTGAAGCTTTCTTT. It specifies CASSASRGDTEAFF. The whole variable domain, remainder taken from reference TRBV9 and TRBJ1-1, is DSGVTQTPKHLITATGQRVTLRCSPRSGDLSVYWYQQSLDQGLQFLIQYYNGEERAKGNILERFSAQQFPDLHSELNLSSLELGDSALYFCASSASRGDTEAFFGQGTRLTVV.

This clonotype was detected a few times. The V gene is TRBV19, the J gene TRBJ2-1, with D perhaps matching TRBD2 (5 bases). V lost 6 bases to trimming and J lost 4 bases, with 19 bases between them. This CDR3 comprises 16 residues. CDR1 LNHDA and CDR2 SQIVND come from the germline V gene (reference sequence). The CDR3 loop reads CASSFGKVAKYNEQFF. CDR3 bases: TGTGCCAGTAGCTTCGGGAAGGTAGCGAAATACAATGAGCAGTTCTTC.

This clonotype was observed a handful of times. The rearrangement links TRBV21-1 to TRBJ2-1. TRBV21-1 is designated a pseudogene. The CDR3 has 17 amino acids. DNA for the CDR3: TGTGCCAGCAGCAAAGTTTACACGGGAGCGGCTACAAATGAGCAGTTCTTC. Its protein is CASSKVYTGAATNEQFF.

The chain employs TRBV10-3 and TRBJ2-3; D remains unclear. The CDR3 runs 18 residues. V was shortened by 10 bases and J by 1 base, with 27 bases between the two germline ends. CDR1 ENHRY and CDR2 SYGVKD come from the germline V gene. The CDR3 DNA is TGTGCCACCCAACTATCCGGCTTGGCCCCTCGAGGCACAGATACGCAGTATTTT. Residues: CATQLSGLAPRGTDTQYF.

The chain combines TRBV5-1 with TRBJ2-3; 9 bases are a match to TRBD2. Germline V CDR1 and CDR2: SGHRS, YFSETQ. The V and J ends lost 1 base and 5 bases, in that order; junction bases with no gene match: 8. The CDR3 length is 16 residues. CDR3 region: CASSLPYSGSGDTQYF. CDR3 in DNA: TGCGCCAGCAGCTTGCCCTATAGCGGGAGTGGAGATACGCAGTATTTT.

This clonotype was recorded at least ten times. This chain joins TRBV11-2 and TRBJ1-4; D is perhaps TRBD1 (6 bases). The CDR3 spans 15 residues. V shed 4 bases and J shed 8 bases, with 17 bases lying between them. CDR1 and CDR2 (germline): SGHAT, FQNNGV. The CDR3 DNA reads as TGTGCCAGCAGCTCCGGAGGGGAGGGGGACGAAAAACTGTTTTTT. It encodes CASSSGGEGDEKLFF.

This clonotype was recorded many times. The chain couples TRBV4-2 to TRBJ2-1, with 9 bases identical to TRBD2. Unmatched junction bases numbered 3, after V lost 0 bases and J lost 6 bases. The CDR3 sequence is 15 residues long. CDR1 is LGHNA and CDR2 is YNFKEQ in the germline V gene. The CDR3 protein is CASSQDSGRVNEQFF. The CDR3, as DNA: TGTGCCAGCAGCCAAGATAGCGGGAGAGTCAATGAGCAGTTCTTC.

This clonotype was counted between two and nine times. The chain recombines TRBV7-8 with TRBJ2-1; 8 nucleotides line up with TRBD1. Trimming at V came to 2 bases and at J to 2 bases, leaving 8 bases not matched to a gene. The germline CDR1 and CDR2 sequences are SGHVS and FQNEAQ. The CDR3 consists of 17 residues. CDR3 nucleotides: TGTGCCAGCAGCTTATATCTCTGGGACAGGACCTACAATGAGCAGTTCTTC. This codes for CASSLYLWDRTYNEQFF.

The table lists this clonotype with a few counts. The rearrangement uses TRBV11-2 and TRBJ2-1; TRBD2 aligns across 8 bases. The CDR3 totals 16 residues. Germline lookup yields CDR1 SGHAT and CDR2 FQNNGV. Trimming cost V 1 base and J 7 bases; bases outside gene matches: 9. The CDR3, as DNA: TGTGCCAGCAGCTTAGTGCGGGCTAGCGGGCAGAATGAGCAGTTCTTC. This sequence encodes CASSLVRASGQNEQFF.

The rearrangement joins TRBV12-3 or TRBV12-4 to TRBJ1-1, with D maybe TRBD1 (6 bases). CDR3 size: 18 residues. V was pared by 5 bases and J by 4 bases, with 26 bases between. CDR3 sequence reads: CASSPSVYGGSFGTEAFF. The CDR3 DNA sequence: TGTGCCAGCAGTCCTAGTGTCTATGGGGGCTCTTTTGGCACTGAAGCTTTCTTT.

A few counts support this clonotype. The CDR3 sequence: CASREIRASGANVLTF. The CDR3, as DNA: TGTGCCAGCAGAGAAATAAGGGCCTCTGGGGCCAACGTCCTGACTTTC. The chain combines TRBV2 with TRBJ2-6; D call uncertain. V lost 6 bases to trimming and J lost 0 bases, with 12 bases between them. Germline CDR1 reads SNHLY; CDR2 reads FYNNEI. The CDR3 totals 16 residues.

This clonotype was counted at least ten times. The chain recombines TRBV28 with TRBJ2-3, with no clear D. The CDR3 is 14 amino acids. Trimming took off 3 bases at V and 1 base at J, with 8 bases between the two ends. Germline-derived CDR1 and CDR2 are MDHEN and SYDVKM. The CDR3 region has the DNA TGTGCCAGCAGTTTCCGTCGGGGCACAGATACGCAGTATTTT. It encodes CASSFRRGTDTQYF.